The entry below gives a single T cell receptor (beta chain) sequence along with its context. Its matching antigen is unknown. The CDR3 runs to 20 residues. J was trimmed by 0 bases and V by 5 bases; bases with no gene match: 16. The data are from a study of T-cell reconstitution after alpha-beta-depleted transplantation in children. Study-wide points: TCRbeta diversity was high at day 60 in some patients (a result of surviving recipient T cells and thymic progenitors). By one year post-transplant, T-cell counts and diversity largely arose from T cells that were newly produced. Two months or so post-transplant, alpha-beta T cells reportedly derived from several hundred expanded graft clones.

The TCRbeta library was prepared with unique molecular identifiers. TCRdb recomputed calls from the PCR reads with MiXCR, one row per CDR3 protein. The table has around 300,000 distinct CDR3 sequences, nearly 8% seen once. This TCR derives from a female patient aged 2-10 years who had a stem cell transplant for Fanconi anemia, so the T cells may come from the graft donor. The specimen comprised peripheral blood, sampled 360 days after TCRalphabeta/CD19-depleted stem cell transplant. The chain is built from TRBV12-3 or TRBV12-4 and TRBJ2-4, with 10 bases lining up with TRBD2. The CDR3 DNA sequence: TGTGCCAGCAGTCCCATACTATCGAGCGGGGGGGCCGGAGCCAAAAACATTCAGTACTTC. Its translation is CASSPILSSGGAGAKNIQYF.